This TCR beta chain was retrieved from a study of T cell responses to AZD1222 COVID-19 vaccine. Sequenced by immunoSEQ multiplex PCR; TCRdb stores in-frame clones only, minus some. Found here are 150,000 to 200,000 clones, roughly 88% of them singletons; the top ten hold roughly 6.2%. A word on this clone: What it recognizes is unknown.

This CDR3 spans 15 amino acids. Germline CDR1 reads SEHNR; CDR2 reads FQNEAQ (reference sequence). Trimming pared 3 bases from V and 0 bases from J, leaving 9 bases between. Study conclusions and caveats: With dominance at 160-218 and 743-854, vaccine-associated CD4 TCRs spanned spike. Donors in the cohort were predominantly white British and more often female, and clonal diversity was possibly underestimated. Only a handful of AZD1222 recipients, more than 5 in all, had baseline seropositivity. Close to half of all spike-specific TCRs reportedly target regions of the variants that are unmutated.

The J gene is TRBJ2-4, the V gene TRBV7-9; D ambiguous. The specimen comprised peripheral blood, sampled 28 days after the second AZD1222 dose. The source is an adult who received the AZD1222 COVID-19 vaccine. The CDR3 region is CASSLYSIAKNIQYF. DNA for the CDR3: TGTGCCAGCAGCTTGTACAGCATAGCCAAAAACATTCAGTACTTC.